This T cell receptor (beta chain) was found in a study of neurological immune-mediated disorders. Whole-study results and caveats: HTLV-1-associated myelopathy displayed the greatest TCR clonal expansion, and multiple sclerosis exhibited the smallest, lower than that of healthy controls.

The unsorted libraries had their origin in 2 million PBMCs stored at -80 C. Many counts were recorded for this clonotype. Antigen specificity is unknown. One entry per CDR3 protein results from TCRdb running MiXCR on the 5' RACE reads. Found here are 35,000 to 40,000 distinct CDR3 sequences, roughly 7.3% of them singletons; the top ten hold roughly 4.5%. The germline V and J ends were trimmed by 6 bases and 4 bases, with 10 bases remaining between them. The CDR3 is made up of 12 amino acids. The V call is TRBV12-3 or TRBV12-4, the J call TRBJ2-7; D perhaps matches TRBD2 (6 bases). This sequence originates from a woman aged 40 to 49 in good health. Sequencing was done on a sample of PBMCs. The CDR3 spells CASSSGLYEQYF. CDR3 nucleotides: TGTGCCAGCAGCTCAGGACTATACGAGCAGTACTTC.